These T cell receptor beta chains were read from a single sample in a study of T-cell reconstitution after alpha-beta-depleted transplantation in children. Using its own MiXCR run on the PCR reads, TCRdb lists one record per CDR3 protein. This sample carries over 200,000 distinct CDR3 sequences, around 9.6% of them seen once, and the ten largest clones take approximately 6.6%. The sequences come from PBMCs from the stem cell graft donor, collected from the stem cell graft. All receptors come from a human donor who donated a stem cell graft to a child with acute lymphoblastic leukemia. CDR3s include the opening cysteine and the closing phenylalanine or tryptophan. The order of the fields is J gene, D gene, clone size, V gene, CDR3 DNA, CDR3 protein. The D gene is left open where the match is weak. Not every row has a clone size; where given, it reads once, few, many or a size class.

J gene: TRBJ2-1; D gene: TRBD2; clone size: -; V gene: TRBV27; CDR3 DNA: TGTGCCAGCAGTTGGGGGGGTGGGTACAATGAGCAGTTCTTC; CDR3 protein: CASSWGGGYNEQFF
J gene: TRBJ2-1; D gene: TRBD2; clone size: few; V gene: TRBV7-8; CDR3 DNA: TGTGCCAGCAGCGAAACTAGCGGGGGGCCCGATGAGCAGTTCTTC; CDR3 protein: CASSETSGGPDEQFF
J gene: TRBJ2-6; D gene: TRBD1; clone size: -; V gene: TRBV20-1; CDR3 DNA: TGCAGTGCTATATCTTGGGACAGGGACTTTTCTGGGGCCAACGTCCTGACTTTC; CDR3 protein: CSAISWDRDFSGANVLTF
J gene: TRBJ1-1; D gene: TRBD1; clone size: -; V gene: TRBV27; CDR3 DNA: TGTGCCAGCAGTCAGGGGGCAGGTTCAACTGAAGCTTTCTTT; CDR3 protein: CASSQGAGSTEAFF
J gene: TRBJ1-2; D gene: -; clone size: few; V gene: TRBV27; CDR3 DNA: TGTGCCAGCAGTTTATCGGGCACCAAGGGATATGGCTACACCTTC; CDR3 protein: CASSLSGTKGYGYTF
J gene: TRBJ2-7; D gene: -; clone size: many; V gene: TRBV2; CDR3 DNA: TGTGCCAGCAGGGACTCCTTACGGGGGTACGAGCAGTACTTC; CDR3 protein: CASRDSLRGYEQYF
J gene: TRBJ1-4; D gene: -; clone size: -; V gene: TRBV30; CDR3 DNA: TGTGCCTGGAGTACGGGACACATTAATGAAAAACTGTTTTTT; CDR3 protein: CAWSTGHINEKLFF
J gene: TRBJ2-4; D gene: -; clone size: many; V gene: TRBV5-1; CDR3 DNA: TGCGCCAGCAGCCCGAAGGGCCTGGGGGAAAACATTCAGTACTTC; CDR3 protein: CASSPKGLGENIQYF
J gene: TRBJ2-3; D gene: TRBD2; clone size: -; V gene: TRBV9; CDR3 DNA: TGTGCCAGCAGCTCCGGACTAGCTATGACAGATACGCAGTATTTT; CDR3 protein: CASSSGLAMTDTQYF
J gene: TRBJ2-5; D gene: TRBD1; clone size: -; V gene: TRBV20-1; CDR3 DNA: TGCAGTGCTAGCGGGACAGGCAAAGAGACCCAGTACTTC; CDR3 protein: CSASGTGKETQYF
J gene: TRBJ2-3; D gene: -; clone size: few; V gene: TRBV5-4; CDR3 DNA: TGTGCCAGCAGCTTGGGGCCTGGGGACTCCACAGATACGCAGTATTTT; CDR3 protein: CASSLGPGDSTDTQYF
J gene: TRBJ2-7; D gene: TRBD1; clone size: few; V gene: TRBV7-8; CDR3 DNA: TGTGCCAGCAGCCCCCTAGGACAGGGGCAGTACTTC; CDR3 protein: CASSPLGQGQYF
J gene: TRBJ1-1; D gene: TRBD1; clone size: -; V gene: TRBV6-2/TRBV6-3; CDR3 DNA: TGTGCCAGCAAGGACAGGTGGGGGTCTGAAGCTTTCTTT; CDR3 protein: CASKDRWGSEAFF
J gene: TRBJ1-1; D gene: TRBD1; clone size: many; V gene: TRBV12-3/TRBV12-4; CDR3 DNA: TGTGCCAGCAGTTTTTACCAGGGGGCTGGCACTGAAGCTTTCTTT; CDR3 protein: CASSFYQGAGTEAFF
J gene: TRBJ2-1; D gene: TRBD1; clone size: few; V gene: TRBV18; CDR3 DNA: TGTGCCAGCTCACGACAGGGTGGCTCCTACAATGAGCAGTTCTTC; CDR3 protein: CASSRQGGSYNEQFF
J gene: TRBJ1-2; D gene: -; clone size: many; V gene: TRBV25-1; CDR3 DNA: TGTGCCAGCAGTGAAACAGGGCCCTATGGCTACACCTTC; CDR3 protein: CASSETGPYGYTF
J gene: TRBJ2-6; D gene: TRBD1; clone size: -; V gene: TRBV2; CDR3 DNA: TGTGCCAGCAGATACTCCGGGACAGGGGTCTCTGGGGCCAACGTCCTGACTTTC; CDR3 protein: CASRYSGTGVSGANVLTF
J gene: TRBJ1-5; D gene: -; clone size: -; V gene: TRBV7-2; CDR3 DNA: TGTGCCAGCAGCCCATCCGGTCGTAGTCAGCCCCAGCATTTT; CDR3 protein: CASSPSGRSQPQHF
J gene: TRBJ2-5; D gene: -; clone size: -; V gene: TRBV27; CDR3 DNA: TGTGCCAGTGGCGAGGCGGGGTCGGGGGAGACCCAGTACTTC; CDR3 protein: CASGEAGSGETQYF
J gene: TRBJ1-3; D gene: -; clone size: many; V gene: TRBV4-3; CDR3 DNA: TGCGCCAGCAGCCAGAGGATCGGGGGTCGTGGAAACACCATATATTTT; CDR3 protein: CASSQRIGGRGNTIYF
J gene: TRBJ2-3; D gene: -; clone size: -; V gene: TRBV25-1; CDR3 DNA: TGTGCCAGCAGTGAATGGTTAGGAATGACCACAGATACGCAGTATTTT; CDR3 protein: CASSEWLGMTTDTQYF
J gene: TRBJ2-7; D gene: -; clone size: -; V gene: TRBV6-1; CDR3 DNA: TGTGCCAGCCAAGTCCAGGGATCCTACGAGCAGTACTTC; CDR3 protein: CASQVQGSYEQYF
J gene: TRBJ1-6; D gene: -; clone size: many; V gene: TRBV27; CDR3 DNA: TGTGCCAGCAGTTTTTCCGGACGGTATAATTCACCCCTCCACTTT; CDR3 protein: CASSFSGRYNSPLHF
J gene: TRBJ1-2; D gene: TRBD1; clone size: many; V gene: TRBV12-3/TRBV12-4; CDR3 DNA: TGTGCCAGCACCCTCGGGGGGACAGGGAGATATGGCTACACCTTC; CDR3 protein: CASTLGGTGRYGYTF
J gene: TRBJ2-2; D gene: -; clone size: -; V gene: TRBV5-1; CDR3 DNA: TGCGCCAGCAGCGTGGCGGGCCTGAACACCGGGGAGCTGTTTTTT; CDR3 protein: CASSVAGLNTGELFF
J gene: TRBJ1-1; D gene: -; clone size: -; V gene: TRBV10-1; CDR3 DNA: TGCGCCAGCAGTGATGGGGGACCGGACACTGAAGCTTTCTTT; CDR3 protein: CASSDGGPDTEAFF
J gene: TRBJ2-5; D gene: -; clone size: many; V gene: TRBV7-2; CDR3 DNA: TGTGCCAGCAGCTTTCGGCAAGAGACCCAGTACTTC; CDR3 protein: CASSFRQETQYF
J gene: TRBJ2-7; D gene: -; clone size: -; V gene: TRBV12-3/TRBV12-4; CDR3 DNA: TGTGCCAGCAGTTTTTCATTATGGAGGGGAAGGCACGAGCAGTACTTC; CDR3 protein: CASSFSLWRGRHEQYF
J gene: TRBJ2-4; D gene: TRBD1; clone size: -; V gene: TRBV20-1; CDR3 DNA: TGCAGTGCTAGAGATCCAGGGGGCGAAGCCAAAAACATTCAGTACTTC; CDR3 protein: CSARDPGGEAKNIQYF
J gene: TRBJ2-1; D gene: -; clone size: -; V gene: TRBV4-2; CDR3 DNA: TGTGCCATCAGCCCCGTCCTGGGGACGTTCTCCTACAATGAGCAGTTCTTC; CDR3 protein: CAISPVLGTFSYNEQFF
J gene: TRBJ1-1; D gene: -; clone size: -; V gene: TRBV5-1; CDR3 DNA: TGCGCCAGCAGCTTGGAAGCAGGGCCCGTTTTGAACACTGAAGCTTTCTTT; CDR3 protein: CASSLEAGPVLNTEAFF
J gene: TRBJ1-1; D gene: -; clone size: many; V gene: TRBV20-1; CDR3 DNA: TGCAGTGCTGAAGGGAGATTGAACACTGAAGCTTTCTTT; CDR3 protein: CSAEGRLNTEAFF
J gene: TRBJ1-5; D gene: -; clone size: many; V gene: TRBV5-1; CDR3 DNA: TGCGCCAGCAGCTTGGAGGGCCTCTCTCAGCCCCAGCATTTT; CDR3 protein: CASSLEGLSQPQHF
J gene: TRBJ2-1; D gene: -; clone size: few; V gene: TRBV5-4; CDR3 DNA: TGTGCCAGCAGCTTGATGTCCCGGTATGAGCAGTTCTTC; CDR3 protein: CASSLMSRYEQFF
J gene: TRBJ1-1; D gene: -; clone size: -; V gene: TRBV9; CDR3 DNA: TGTGCCAGCAGCGTATTGTTCGTTAGACGCCGGGACATAAGACGCGGTGAAGCTTTCTTT; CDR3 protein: CASSVLFVRRRDIRRGEAFF
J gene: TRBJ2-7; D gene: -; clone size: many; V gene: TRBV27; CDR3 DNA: TGTGCCAGCAGCAGACCCGGCACCTACGAGCAGTACTTC; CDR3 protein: CASSRPGTYEQYF
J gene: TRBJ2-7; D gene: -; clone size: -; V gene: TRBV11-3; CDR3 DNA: TGTGCCAGCAGCCTCCGGGACAACTCCGAGCAGTACTTC; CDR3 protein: CASSLRDNSEQYF
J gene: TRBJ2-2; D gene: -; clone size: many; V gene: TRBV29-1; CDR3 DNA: TGCAGCATCGAAAGGGGGGCCGGGGAGCTGTTTTTT; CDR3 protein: CSIERGAGELFF
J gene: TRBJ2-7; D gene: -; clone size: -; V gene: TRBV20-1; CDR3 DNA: TGCAGTGCTCTGACAGCCTACGAGCAGTACTTC; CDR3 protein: CSALTAYEQYF